A single T cell receptor (beta chain) is shown here with its context. Which antigen it targets is not known. No base-level quality is on record; no much larger clone is a single base apart. The data were obtained in a study of metastatic and nonmetastatic thyroid tumors (dated by TCRdb to 2020 to 2021). Looking at the study overall: The researchers compared repertoires between peripheral blood samples and tumor or nodule tissue samples from patients with malignant or benign thyroid disease. Points the paper makes about the study in general: In both blood and tumor samples, malignant tumors were reported to have significantly higher TCR beta diversity than benign nodules.

Libraries were prepared through PCR. Sequencing was performed on an Illumina HiSeq 4000. High-throughput sequencing was used to profile the TCR beta-chain CDR3 region of each patient. Concerning the study's data processing: The researchers built a classifier to tell apart papillary thyroid cancer patients with distant metastasis, based on CDR3 differences among clinicopathological groups. To measure repertoire diversity the researchers used the Shannon index, while the Morisita-Horn index served to gauge how similar the tumor and blood repertoires were. Using fastp at Q25 and MiXCR, TCRdb reprocessed the public reads and kept productive beta chains. These V and J calls are TCRdb output, not the study's own analysis. The sample has some 21,000 clones on record, approximately 28% of them singletons. The ten largest clonotypes hold 13% to 15% of the sample. V loses 0 bases at its end and J loses 6 bases; junction bases beyond the gene matches: 7. From the cysteine through the phenylalanine, the CDR3 covers 14 amino acids. Only CDR3 DNA remains: 42 bases, in frame from the first base. The germline V gene (reference sequence) yields DFQATT for CDR1 and SNEGSKA for CDR2.

Before undergoing thyroid surgery, none of the patients had been given any kind of treatment. Using T-cell receptor beta sequencing, the researchers looked back retrospectively at clinical samples from patients, gathered between about 2011 and 2019. The sequenced material came from tumor tissue. This clonotype was obtained from a male donor with papillary thyroid cancer or a benign thyroid nodule (not recorded which). Some clones in this sample may be carry-over from other donors' samples. Here the chain combines TRBV20-1 and TRBJ1-2, and 7 junctional nucleotides match TRBD1. The CDR3: CSARDYRQGDGYTF. In nucleotides, the sequence is TGCAGTGCTAGAGATTACAGGCAGGGGGATGGCTACACCTTC.